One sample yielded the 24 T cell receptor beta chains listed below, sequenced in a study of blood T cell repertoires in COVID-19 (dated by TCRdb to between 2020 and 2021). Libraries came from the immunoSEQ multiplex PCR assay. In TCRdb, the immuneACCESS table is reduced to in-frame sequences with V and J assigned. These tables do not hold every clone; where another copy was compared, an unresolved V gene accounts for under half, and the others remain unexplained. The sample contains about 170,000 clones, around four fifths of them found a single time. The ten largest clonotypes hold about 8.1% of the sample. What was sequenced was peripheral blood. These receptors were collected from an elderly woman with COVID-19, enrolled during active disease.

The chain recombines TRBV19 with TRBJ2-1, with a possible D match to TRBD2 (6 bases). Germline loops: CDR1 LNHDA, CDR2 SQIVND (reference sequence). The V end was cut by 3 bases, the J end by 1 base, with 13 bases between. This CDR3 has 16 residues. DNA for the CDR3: TGTGCCAGTAGTATTTCCGGGACTCCGTCCTACAATGAGCAGTTCTTC. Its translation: CASSISGTPSYNEQFF.

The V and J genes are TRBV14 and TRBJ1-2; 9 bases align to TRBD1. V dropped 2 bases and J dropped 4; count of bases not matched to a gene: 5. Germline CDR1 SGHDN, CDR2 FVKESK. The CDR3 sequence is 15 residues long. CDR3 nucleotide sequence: TGTGCCAGCAGCCAACTGCGGGACAGGGCCTATGGCTACACCTTC. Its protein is CASSQLRDRAYGYTF. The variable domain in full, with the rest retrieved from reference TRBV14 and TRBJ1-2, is EAGVTQFPSHSVIEKGQTVTLRCDPISGHDNLYWYRRVMGKEIKFLLHFVKESKQDESGMPNNRFLAERTGGTYSTLKVQPAELEDSGVYFCASSQLRDRAYGYTFGSGTRLTVV.

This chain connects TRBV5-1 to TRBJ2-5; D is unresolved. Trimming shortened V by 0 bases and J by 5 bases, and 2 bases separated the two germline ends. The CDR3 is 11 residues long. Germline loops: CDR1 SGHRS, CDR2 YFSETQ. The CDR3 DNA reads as TGCGCCAGCAGCTTGGCGGAGACCCAGTACTTC. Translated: CASSLAETQYF.

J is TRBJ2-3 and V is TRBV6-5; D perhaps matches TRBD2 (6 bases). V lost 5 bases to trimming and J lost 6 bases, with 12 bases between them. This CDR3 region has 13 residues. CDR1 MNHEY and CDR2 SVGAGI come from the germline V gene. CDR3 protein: CASSTGGTDTQYF. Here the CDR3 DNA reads TGTGCCAGCAGTACCGGAGGGACGGATACGCAGTATTTT.

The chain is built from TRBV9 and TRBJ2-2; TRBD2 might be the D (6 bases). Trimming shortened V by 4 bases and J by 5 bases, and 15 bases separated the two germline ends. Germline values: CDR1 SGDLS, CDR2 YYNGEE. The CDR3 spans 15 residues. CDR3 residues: CASSKGGGRTGELFF. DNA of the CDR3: TGTGCCAGCAGCAAGGGAGGCGGCCGGACCGGGGAGCTGTTTTTT.

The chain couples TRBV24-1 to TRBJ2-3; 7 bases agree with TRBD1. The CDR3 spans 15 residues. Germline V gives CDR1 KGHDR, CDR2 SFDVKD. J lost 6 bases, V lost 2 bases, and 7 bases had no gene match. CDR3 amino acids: CATSDSQGPGDTQYF. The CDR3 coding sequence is TGTGCCACCAGTGATTCACAGGGGCCCGGGGATACGCAGTATTTT.

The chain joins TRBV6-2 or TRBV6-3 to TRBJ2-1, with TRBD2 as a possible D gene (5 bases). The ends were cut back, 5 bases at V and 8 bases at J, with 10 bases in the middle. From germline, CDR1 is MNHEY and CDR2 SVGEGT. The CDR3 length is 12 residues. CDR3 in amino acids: CASSPPRDEQFF. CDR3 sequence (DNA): TGTGCCAGCAGTCCCCCGAGGGATGAGCAGTTCTTC.

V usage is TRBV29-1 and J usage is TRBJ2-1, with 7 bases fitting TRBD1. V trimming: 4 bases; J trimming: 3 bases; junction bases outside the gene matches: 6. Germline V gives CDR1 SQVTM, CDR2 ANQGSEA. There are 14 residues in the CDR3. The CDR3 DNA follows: TGCAGCGTTGTACAGGGGAATAGCTACAATGAGCAGTTCTTC. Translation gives CSVVQGNSYNEQFF.

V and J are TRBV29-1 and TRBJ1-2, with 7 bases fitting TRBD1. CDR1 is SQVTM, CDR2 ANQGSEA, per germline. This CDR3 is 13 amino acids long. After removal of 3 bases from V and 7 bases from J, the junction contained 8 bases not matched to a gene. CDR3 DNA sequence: TGCAGCGTTGAGTTAGGGGGCGCATTTGGCTACACCTTC. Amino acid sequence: CSVELGGAFGYTF.

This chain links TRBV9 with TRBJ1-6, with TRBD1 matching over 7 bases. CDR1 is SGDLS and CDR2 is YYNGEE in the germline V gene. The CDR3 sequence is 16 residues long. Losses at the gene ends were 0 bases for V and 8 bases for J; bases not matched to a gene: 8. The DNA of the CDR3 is TGTGCCAGCAGCGTAGATCCGGGACAGTCCGATTCACCCCTCCACTTT. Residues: CASSVDPGQSDSPLHF. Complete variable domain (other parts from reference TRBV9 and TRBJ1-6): DSGVTQTPKHLITATGQRVTLRCSPRSGDLSVYWYQQSLDQGLQFLIQYYNGEERAKGNILERFSAQQFPDLHSELNLSSLELGDSALYFCASSVDPGQSDSPLHFGNGTRLTVT.

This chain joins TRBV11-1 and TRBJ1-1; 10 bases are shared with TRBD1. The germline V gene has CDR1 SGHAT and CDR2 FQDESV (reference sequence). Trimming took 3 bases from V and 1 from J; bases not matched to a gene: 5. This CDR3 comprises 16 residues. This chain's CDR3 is CASSFRQGAGNTEAFF. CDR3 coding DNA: TGTGCCAGCAGCTTCAGACAGGGGGCCGGGAACACTGAAGCTTTCTTT.

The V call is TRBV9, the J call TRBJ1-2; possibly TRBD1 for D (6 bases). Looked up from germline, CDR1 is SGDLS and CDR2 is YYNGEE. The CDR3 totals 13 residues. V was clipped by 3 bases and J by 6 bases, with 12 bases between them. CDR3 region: CASSALTGHGYTF. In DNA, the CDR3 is TGTGCCAGCAGCGCCCTTACAGGGCATGGCTACACCTTC.

CDR3 sequence reads: CATSDPPGGGQGSYEQYF. The CDR3 coding sequence is TGTGCCACCAGTGATCCACCCGGTGGGGGACAGGGCTCTTACGAGCAGTACTTC. The chain combines TRBV24-1 with TRBJ2-7; 9 positions agree with TRBD1. Looked up from germline, CDR1 is KGHDR and CDR2 is SFDVKD. The ends lost 3 bases at V and 4 bases at J; junction bases unmatched: 15. CDR3 size: 18 residues.

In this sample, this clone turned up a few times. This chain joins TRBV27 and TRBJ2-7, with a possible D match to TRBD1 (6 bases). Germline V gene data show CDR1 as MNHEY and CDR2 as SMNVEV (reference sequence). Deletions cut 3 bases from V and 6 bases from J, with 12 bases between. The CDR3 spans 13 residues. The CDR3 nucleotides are TGTGCCAGCAGTTTTTACCTAGGGGGCGAGCAGTACTTC. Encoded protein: CASSFYLGGEQYF.

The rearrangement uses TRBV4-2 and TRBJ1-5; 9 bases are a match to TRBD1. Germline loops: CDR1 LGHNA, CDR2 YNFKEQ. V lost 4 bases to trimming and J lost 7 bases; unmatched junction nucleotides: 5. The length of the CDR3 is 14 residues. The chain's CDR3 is CASSPRQGEQPQHF. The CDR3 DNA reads TGTGCCAGCAGCCCGCGACAGGGGGAGCAGCCCCAGCATTTT.

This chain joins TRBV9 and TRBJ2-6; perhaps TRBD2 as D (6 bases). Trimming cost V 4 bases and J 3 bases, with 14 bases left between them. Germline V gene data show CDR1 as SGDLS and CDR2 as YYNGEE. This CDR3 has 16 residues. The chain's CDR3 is CASSMMGGSGANVLTF. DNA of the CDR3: TGTGCCAGCAGCATGATGGGGGGTAGTGGGGCCAACGTCCTGACTTTC.

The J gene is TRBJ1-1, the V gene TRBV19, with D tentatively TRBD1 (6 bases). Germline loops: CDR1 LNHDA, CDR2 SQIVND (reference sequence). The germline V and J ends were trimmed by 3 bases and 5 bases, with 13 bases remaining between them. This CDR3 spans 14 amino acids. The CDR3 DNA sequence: TGTGCCAGTAGTATGATAGGACAGACGACTGAAGCTTTCTTT. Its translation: CASSMIGQTTEAFF.

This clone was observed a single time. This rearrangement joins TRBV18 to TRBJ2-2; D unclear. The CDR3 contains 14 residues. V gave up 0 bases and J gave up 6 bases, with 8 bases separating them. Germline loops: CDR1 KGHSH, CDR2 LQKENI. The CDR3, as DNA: TGTGCCAGCTCACCACCGAATCCGGCCGGGGAGCTGTTTTTT. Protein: CASSPPNPAGELFF.

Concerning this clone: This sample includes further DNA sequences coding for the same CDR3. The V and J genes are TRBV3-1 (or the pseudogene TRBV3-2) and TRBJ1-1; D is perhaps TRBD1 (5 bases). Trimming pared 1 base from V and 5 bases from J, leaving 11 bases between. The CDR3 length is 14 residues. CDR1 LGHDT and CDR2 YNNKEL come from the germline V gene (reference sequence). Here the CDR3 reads CASSQAGVGTEAFF. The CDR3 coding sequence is TGTGCCAGCAGCCAAGCGGGGGTTGGTACTGAAGCTTTCTTT.

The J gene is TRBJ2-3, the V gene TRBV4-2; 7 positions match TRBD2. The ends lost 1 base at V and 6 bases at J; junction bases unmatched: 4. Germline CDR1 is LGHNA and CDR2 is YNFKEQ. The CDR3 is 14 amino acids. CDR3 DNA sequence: TGTGCCAGCAGCCAAGGCGGGGGAGGGGATACGCAGTATTTT. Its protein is CASSQGGGGDTQYF.

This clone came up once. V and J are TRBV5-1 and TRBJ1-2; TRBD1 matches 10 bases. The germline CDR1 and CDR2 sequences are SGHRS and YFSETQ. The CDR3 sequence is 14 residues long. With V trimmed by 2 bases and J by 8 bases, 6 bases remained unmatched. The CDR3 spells CASSFDRGLGGYTF. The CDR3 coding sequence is TGCGCCAGCAGCTTCGACAGGGGGCTCGGGGGCTACACCTTC.

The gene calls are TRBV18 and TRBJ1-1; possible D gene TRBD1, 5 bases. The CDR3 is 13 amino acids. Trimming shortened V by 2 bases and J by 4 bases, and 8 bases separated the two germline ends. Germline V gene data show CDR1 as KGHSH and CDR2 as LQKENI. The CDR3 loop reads CASSPNGATEAFF. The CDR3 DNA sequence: TGTGCCAGCTCACCAAATGGGGCCACTGAAGCTTTCTTT.

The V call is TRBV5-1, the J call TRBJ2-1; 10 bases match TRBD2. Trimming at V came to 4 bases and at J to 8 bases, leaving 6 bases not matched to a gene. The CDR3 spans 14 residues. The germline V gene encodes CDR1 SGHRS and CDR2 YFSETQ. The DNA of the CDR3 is TGCGCCAGCAGCAACGGACTAGCGGTGGATGAGCAGTTCTTC. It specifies CASSNGLAVDEQFF.

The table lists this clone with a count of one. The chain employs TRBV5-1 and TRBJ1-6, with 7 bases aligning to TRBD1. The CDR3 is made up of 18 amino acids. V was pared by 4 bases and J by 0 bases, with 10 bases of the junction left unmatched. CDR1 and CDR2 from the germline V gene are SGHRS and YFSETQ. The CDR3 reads CASSPRTGNSSYNSPLHF. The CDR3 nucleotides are TGCGCCAGCAGCCCCCGGACAGGCAACAGCTCCTATAATTCACCCCTCCACTTT.